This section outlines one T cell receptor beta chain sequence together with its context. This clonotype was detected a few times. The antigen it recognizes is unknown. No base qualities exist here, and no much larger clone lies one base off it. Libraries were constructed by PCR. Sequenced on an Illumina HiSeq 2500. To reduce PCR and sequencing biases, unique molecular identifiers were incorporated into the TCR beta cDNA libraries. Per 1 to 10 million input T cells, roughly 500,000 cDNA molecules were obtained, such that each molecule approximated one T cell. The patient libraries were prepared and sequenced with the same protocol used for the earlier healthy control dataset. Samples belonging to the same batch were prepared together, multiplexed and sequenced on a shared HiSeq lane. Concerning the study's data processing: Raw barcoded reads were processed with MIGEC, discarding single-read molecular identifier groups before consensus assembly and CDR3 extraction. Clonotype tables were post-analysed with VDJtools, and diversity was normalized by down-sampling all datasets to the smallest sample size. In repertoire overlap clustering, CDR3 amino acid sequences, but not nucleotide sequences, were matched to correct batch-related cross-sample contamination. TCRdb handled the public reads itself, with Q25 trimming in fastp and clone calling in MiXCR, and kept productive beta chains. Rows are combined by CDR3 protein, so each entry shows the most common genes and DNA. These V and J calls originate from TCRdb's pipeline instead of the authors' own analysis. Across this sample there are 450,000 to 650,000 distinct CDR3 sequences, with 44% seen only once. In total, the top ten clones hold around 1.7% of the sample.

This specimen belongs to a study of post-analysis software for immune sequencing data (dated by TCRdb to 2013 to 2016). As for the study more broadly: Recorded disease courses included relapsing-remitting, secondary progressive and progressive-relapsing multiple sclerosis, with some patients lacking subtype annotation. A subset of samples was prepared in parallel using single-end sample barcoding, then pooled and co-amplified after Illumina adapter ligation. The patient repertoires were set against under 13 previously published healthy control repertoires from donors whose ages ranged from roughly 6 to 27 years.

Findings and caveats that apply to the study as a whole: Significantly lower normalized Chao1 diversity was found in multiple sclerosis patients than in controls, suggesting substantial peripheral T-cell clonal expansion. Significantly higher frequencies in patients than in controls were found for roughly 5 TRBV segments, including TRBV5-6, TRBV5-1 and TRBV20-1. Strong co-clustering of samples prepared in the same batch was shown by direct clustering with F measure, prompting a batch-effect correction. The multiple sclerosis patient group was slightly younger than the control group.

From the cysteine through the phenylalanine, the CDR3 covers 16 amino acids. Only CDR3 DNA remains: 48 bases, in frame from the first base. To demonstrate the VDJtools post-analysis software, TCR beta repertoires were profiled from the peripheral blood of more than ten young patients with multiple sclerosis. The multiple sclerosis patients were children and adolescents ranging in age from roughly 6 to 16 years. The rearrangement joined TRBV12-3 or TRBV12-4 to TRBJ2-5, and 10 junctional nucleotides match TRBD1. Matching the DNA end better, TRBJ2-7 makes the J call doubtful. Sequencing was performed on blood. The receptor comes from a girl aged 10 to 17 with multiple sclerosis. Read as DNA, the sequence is TGTGCCAGCAGTTTCTATGTGGGACAGGGGACCACCGAGCAGTACTTC. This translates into CASSFYVGQGTTEQYF.